This T cell receptor beta chain was captured by sequencing in a study of shared clonotypes between healthy human individuals. Turning to the study itself: In total, the donors were a couple of women and a few men aged 18 to 49.

Only in-frame clones appear in the TCRdb table, and some are missing; sequencing was by immunoSEQ multiplex PCR. The sample has about 2.2 million clones; under 95% are singletons. The germline gives CDR1 GTSNPN, CDR2 SVGIG (reference sequence). This CDR3 has 15 amino acids. Deletions cut 8 bases from V and 4 bases from J, with 23 bases between. Selected positively for CCR7 and CD45RO-negative, naive CD8 cells excluded terminally differentiated effector memory CD45RA+ cells. Adults of Caucasian background living in Nashville, Tennessee made up all donors. This receptor was obtained from a man in his late teens or twenties in good health. Some clones in this sample may be carry-over from other donors' samples. Sequencing input: naive CD8+ T cells from PBMCs. The chain is built from TRBV30 and TRBJ1-1; unclear D gene. CDR3 loop: CARHKKGPVITEAFF. The CDR3 DNA reads as TGTGCCCGACACAAAAAAGGACCGGTTATCACTGAAGCTTTCTTT.